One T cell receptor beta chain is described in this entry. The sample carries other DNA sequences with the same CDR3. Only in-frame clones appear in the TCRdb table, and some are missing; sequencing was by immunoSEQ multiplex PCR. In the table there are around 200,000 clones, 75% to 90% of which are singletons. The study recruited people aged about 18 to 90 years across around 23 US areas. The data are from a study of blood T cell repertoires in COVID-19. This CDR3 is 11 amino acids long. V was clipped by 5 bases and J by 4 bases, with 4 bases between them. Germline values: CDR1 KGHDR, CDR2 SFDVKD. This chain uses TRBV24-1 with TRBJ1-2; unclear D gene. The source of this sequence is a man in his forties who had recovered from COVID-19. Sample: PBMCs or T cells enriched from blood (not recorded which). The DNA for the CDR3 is TGTGCCACCAGTGGAGGCTATGGCTACACCTTC. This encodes CATSGGYGYTF.